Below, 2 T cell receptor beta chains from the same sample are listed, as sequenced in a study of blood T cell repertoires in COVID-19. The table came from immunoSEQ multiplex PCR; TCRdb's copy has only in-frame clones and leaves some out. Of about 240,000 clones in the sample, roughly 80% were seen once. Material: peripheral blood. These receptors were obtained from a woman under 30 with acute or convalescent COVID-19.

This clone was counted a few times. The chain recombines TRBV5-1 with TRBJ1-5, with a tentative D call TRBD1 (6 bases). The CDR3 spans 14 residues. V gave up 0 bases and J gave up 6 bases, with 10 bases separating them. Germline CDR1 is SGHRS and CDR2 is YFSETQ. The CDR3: CASSLVSGAQPQHF. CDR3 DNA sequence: TGCGCCAGCAGCTTGGTATCAGGGGCTCAGCCCCAGCATTTT.

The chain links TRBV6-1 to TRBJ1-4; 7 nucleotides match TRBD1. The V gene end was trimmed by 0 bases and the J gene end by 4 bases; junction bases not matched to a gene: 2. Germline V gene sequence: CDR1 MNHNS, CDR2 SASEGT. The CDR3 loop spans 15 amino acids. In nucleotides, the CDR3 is TGTGCCAGCAGTGAAGCGGCAGGGGGTAATGAAAAACTGTTTTTT. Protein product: CASSEAAGGNEKLFF.